These 4 T cell receptor beta chains were all obtained from the same sample, sequenced in a study of blood T cell repertoires in COVID-19. Profiled with immunoSEQ multiplex PCR; TCRdb holds only in-frame clones, not every one. The profile shows 230,000 or so clones, approximately 82% of them singletons. The sequenced sample consisted of peripheral blood. The receptors shown here come from a woman in her thirties or forties who had recovered from COVID-19.

The gene calls are TRBV19 and TRBJ2-3; 7 nucleotides align to TRBD2. This CDR3 is built from 16 residues. V was pared by 5 bases and J by 1 base, with 9 bases of the junction left unmatched. CDR1 and CDR2 (germline): LNHDA, SQIVND (reference sequence). CDR3 protein: CASSLSPSGRTDTQYF. The CDR3 nucleotides read TGTGCCAGTAGTCTTTCGCCTAGCGGACGCACAGATACGCAGTATTTT.

The CDR3 loop is CASSQAGPGGYEQYF. CDR3 bases: TGTGCCAGCAGCCAAGCCGGGCCAGGGGGATACGAGCAGTACTTC. This chain connects TRBV3-1 (or the pseudogene TRBV3-2) to TRBJ2-7; TRBD1 matches 7 bases. This CDR3 has 15 residues. V was pared by 1 base and J by 4 bases, with 7 bases of the junction left unmatched. The germline gives CDR1 LGHDT, CDR2 YNNKEL (reference sequence).

The V gene is TRBV2, the J gene TRBJ1-5, with 7 positions matching TRBD1. V was pared by 1 base and J by 6 bases, with 3 bases of the junction left unmatched. The CDR3 totals 14 residues. Germline assignment: CDR1 SNHLY and CDR2 FYNNEI. In DNA, the CDR3 is TGTGCCAGCAGTGAAGAGCAGGGGGGTCAGCCCCAGCATTTT. This codes for CASSEEQGGQPQHF. Full variable domain (missing parts from reference TRBV2 and TRBJ1-5): EPEVTQTPSHQVTQMGQEVILRCVPISNHLYFYWYRQILGQKVEFLVSFYNNEISEKSEIFDDQFSVERPDGSNFTLKIRSTKLEDSAMYFCASSEEQGGQPQHFGDGTRLSIL.

This clone was picked up one time. The chain employs TRBV19 and TRBJ2-5, with TRBD2 identical over 7 bases. J was trimmed by 7 bases and V by 4 bases; bases with no gene match: 9. This CDR3 has 14 residues. Germline V CDR1 and CDR2: LNHDA, SQIVND (reference sequence). CDR3 sequence (DNA): TGTGCCAGTAGTACTCTAGCGGTGCCAGGGACCCAGTACTTC. It translates to CASSTLAVPGTQYF.